Below are 25 T cell receptor beta chains sequenced from a single sample in a study of T cells in Graves' hyperthyroidism and ophthalmopathy. Researchers took RNA transcripts and amplified the TCR beta CDR3 regions from them. TCR CDR3 regions were first amplified by RT-PCR with HTBI primers. TCRdb called the multiplex PCR reads again in MiXCR, with one record for every CDR3 protein. Of about 290,000 distinct CDR3 sequences in the sample, roughly 19% were seen once. Sequenced material: blood. Receptors were obtained from a man aged 45 to 65 with Graves' ophthalmopathy.

The rearrangement joins TRBV19 to TRBJ1-1; D perhaps matches TRBD1 (6 bases). Deletions cut 5 bases from V and 3 bases from J, with 13 bases between. In germline, CDR1 is LNHDA, CDR2 SQIVND (reference sequence). This CDR3 has 14 residues. The CDR3 loop reads CASSGRDTDTEAFF. CDR3 bases: TGTGCCAGTAGTGGTCGGGACACCGACACTGAAGCTTTCTTT.

This clonotype has at least ten counts. The chain is built from TRBV7-3 and TRBJ2-7; D may correspond to TRBD1 or TRBD2 (5 bases each). The CDR3 runs 12 residues. Trimming took off 5 bases at V and 9 bases at J, with 14 bases between the two ends. Germline assignment: CDR1 SGHTA and CDR2 FQGTGA. The CDR3 region is CASSEGRSGQYF. CDR3 nucleotide sequence: TGTGCCAGCAGCGAGGGACGATCTGGGCAGTACTTC.

This clonotype has only a few counts. This chain links TRBV5-1 with TRBJ1-6, with a tentative D call TRBD1 (5 bases). CDR1 and CDR2 (germline): SGHRS, YFSETQ. This CDR3 is built from 14 residues. Trimming shortened V by 7 bases and J by 8 bases, and 16 bases separated the two germline ends. The CDR3 DNA reads as TGCGCCAGCGGGTCGGCGGCGGGGGATTCACCCCTCCACTTT. It translates to CASGSAAGDSPLHF.

This clonotype was observed a few times. The chain uses TRBV6-1 and TRBJ1-1; 7 bases are shared with TRBD1. This CDR3 is built from 15 residues. Germline CDR1 and CDR2: MNHNS and SASEGT. Germline trimming cut 7 bases from V and 5 bases from J; bases unmatched to any gene: 13. The CDR3 sequence is CASKTEGARRTEAFF. DNA of the CDR3: TGTGCCAGCAAGACCGAGGGGGCCAGGAGGACTGAAGCTTTCTTT.

This clonotype was recorded a few times. The chain employs TRBV5-1 and TRBJ2-1; the D gene is possibly TRBD2 (6 bases). CDR3 length equals 16 residues. Germline V lookup: CDR1 SGHRS, CDR2 YFSETQ. The germline V and J ends were trimmed by 4 bases and 8 bases, with 22 bases remaining between them. The CDR3 DNA reads TGCGCCAGCAGCCCTGGAAGTCTCGGGGGAGTTGATGAGCAGTTCTTC. It encodes CASSPGSLGGVDEQFF.

The V gene is TRBV7-8, the J gene TRBJ2-7; no firm D call. CDR1 and CDR2 from the germline V gene are SGHVS and FQNEAQ. The V end lost 4 bases, the J end lost 4 bases, and 17 bases lay between the germline ends. The CDR3 sequence is 15 residues long. CDR3 sequence: CASSSEPSQWYEQYF. CDR3 sequence (DNA): TGTGCCAGCAGCTCCGAACCCTCACAGTGGTACGAGCAGTACTTC.

This clonotype was seen only a few times. CDR3 DNA sequence: TGCAGTGCTCCCCCTCGGGACACCTTCTATGGCTACACCTTC. As protein: CSAPPRDTFYGYTF. J is TRBJ1-2 and V is TRBV20-1, with D tentatively TRBD1 (6 bases). The V end was cut by 5 bases, the J end by 4 bases, with 17 bases between. Germline CDR1 is DFQATT and CDR2 is SNEGSKA (reference sequence). The length of the CDR3 is 14 residues.

This clonotype was observed at least ten times. The chain carries TRBV12-3 or TRBV12-4 and TRBJ2-1, with a weak D call TRBD2 (5 bases). This CDR3 is 15 amino acids long. V was trimmed by 7 bases and J by 6 bases, leaving 19 bases between them. The CDR3 bases are TGTGCCAGCACCCTTATCTCTGGAGCGGTCAATGAGCAGTTCTTC. Translated: CASTLISGAVNEQFF.

This clonotype was found a few times. The rearrangement joins TRBV28 to TRBJ2-3, with a possible D match to TRBD2 (6 bases). CDR3 length: 12 residues. The germline V gene encodes CDR1 MDHEN and CDR2 SYDVKM. V lost 11 bases to trimming and J lost 5 bases, with 14 bases between them. CDR3 nucleotides: TGTGCCTCCAAGCGGGCTTTAGATACGCAGTATTTT. It codes for CASKRALDTQYF.

Turning to this clonotype: This clone may be a read error of a much larger clone one base away. V usage is TRBV5-1 and J usage is TRBJ2-7; D uncertain. The germline V gene encodes CDR1 SGHRS and CDR2 YFSETQ. This CDR3 has 16 residues. The ends were cut back, 4 bases at V and 1 base at J, with 18 bases in the middle. In nucleotides, the CDR3 is TGCGCCAGCAGCCATGGACCCCCTTTGAGTTCCTACGAGCAGTACTTC. Translating gives CASSHGPPLSSYEQYF.

V is TRBV9 and J is TRBJ2-1, with TRBD1 matching over 7 bases. The trim removed 5 bases at V and 8 bases at J, leaving 10 bases unmatched. Germline V CDR1 and CDR2: SGDLS, YYNGEE. CDR3 length equals 14 residues. CDR3 residues: CASSTEGGSDEQFF. CDR3 nucleotide sequence: TGTGCCAGCAGTACTGAAGGGGGCAGCGATGAGCAGTTCTTC. Based on the CDR3 plus reference TRBV9 and TRBJ2-1, the full variable domain is DSGVTQTPKHLITATGQRVTLRCSPRSGDLSVYWYQQSLDQGLQFLIQYYNGEERAKGNILERFSAQQFPDLHSELNLSSLELGDSALYFCASSTEGGSDEQFFGPGTRLTVL.

This clonotype was seen ten or more times. V gene TRBV30 combines with J gene TRBJ1-1; D is possibly TRBD1 (5 bases). Looked up from germline, CDR1 is GTSNPN and CDR2 is SVGIG (reference sequence). The CDR3 sequence is 13 residues long. V lost 1 base and J lost 0, with 6 bases in between. The CDR3 sequence: CAWSETVNTEAFF. CDR3 nucleotide sequence: TGTGCCTGGAGTGAGACAGTGAACACTGAAGCTTTCTTT.

A remark on this clonotype: This may arise from a read error, as a much more abundant clone is one base away. The genes are TRBV7-9 and TRBJ2-7; a weak D match, TRBD1 (6 bases). CDR3 length equals 14 residues. Germline V gene lookup returns CDR1 SEHNR and CDR2 FQNEAQ (reference sequence). The CDR3 DNA is TGTGCCGGCAGCTTAGAAGGGACACCCTACGAGCAGTACTTC. Translated, it gives CAGSLEGTPYEQYF.

The chain uses TRBV6-1 and TRBJ2-7; 9 nucleotides align to TRBD2. The ends lost 3 bases at V and 1 base at J; junction bases unmatched: 7. This CDR3 has 16 residues. Germline V gene data show CDR1 as MNHNS and CDR2 as SASEGT. CDR3 loop: CASSEGSGSFSYEQYF. The CDR3 DNA sequence: TGTGCCAGCAGTGAGGGTAGCGGGAGTTTTTCCTACGAGCAGTACTTC.

This clonotype has ten or more counts. The chain employs TRBV20-1 and TRBJ2-1; 7 nucleotides line up with TRBD1. Germline trimming cut 6 bases from V and 9 bases from J; bases unmatched to any gene: 14. The germline V gene encodes CDR1 DFQATT and CDR2 SNEGSKA (reference sequence). CDR3 length: 14 residues. The CDR3 is CSAILQGRGGEQFF. DNA for the CDR3: TGCAGTGCCATCTTACAGGGGAGAGGCGGTGAGCAGTTCTTC.

This clonotype was seen a handful of times. Written as DNA, the CDR3 is TGTGCCAGCAGCCTCACTAGCGGGACGGGCAATGAGCAGTTCTTC. It yields the protein CASSLTSGTGNEQFF. The chain employs TRBV9 and TRBJ2-1; TRBD2 matches at 10 bases. The V gene's germline CDR1 is SGDLS and CDR2 YYNGEE. The J segment lost 6 bases and the V segment lost 4 bases, leaving 7 bases of the junction unmatched. This CDR3 comprises 15 residues.

This clonotype was seen a handful of times. The chain combines TRBV5-1 with TRBJ2-1; TRBD2 matches at 8 bases. The CDR3 covers 17 residues. From germline, CDR1 is SGHRS and CDR2 YFSETQ. The trim removed 3 bases at V and 7 bases at J, leaving 15 bases unmatched. CDR3 nucleotide sequence: TGCGCCAGCAGCTCGCTAATGGGACTAGGGGTTGAGAATGAGCAGTTCTTC. Protein product: CASSSLMGLGVENEQFF.

This clonotype was detected only a few times. The chain is built from TRBV5-1 and TRBJ2-1; tentatively, D is TRBD2 (5 bases). Germline assignment: CDR1 SGHRS and CDR2 YFSETQ. This CDR3 has 11 amino acids. V lost 2 bases and J lost 12, with 9 bases in between. The CDR3 DNA reads as TGCGCCAGCAGCTTTGGACTCTGGCAGTTCTTC. Encoded protein: CASSFGLWQFF.

CDR3 sequence: CSVGTSPYEQYF. The CDR3 coding sequence is TGCAGCGTGGGGACATCACCCTACGAGCAGTACTTC. This chain links TRBV29-1 with TRBJ2-7; tentatively, D is TRBD1 (6 bases). This CDR3 comprises 12 residues. Germline loops: CDR1 SQVTM, CDR2 ANQGSEA. Trimming removed 6 bases from V and 2 bases from J, with 11 bases in between.

The chain links TRBV4-1 to TRBJ2-1, with TRBD2 identical over 7 bases. The CDR3 is 15 residues long. J was trimmed by 6 bases and V by 4 bases; bases with no gene match: 9. The germline V gene encodes CDR1 MGHRA and CDR2 YSYEKL. CDR3 amino acids: CASSPFSGRSNEQFF. The DNA of the CDR3 is TGCGCCAGCAGCCCCTTCTCCGGGAGGAGCAATGAGCAGTTCTTC.

This clonotype has a count of ten or more. The V gene is TRBV28, the J gene TRBJ2-7; TRBD1 matches 7 bases. Germline V gene data show CDR1 as MDHEN and CDR2 as SYDVKM. This CDR3 is built from 13 residues. With 7 bases clipped from V and 5 bases from J, the junction kept 8 bases outside the gene matches. CDR3 sequence (DNA): TGTGCCAGCATTAACAGGGGTTGGAACGAGCAGTACTTC. Translation gives CASINRGWNEQYF.

This clonotype was counted only a few times. V is TRBV20-1 and J is TRBJ2-7, with TRBD2 identical over 14 bases. This CDR3 region has 16 residues. Germline lookup yields CDR1 DFQATT and CDR2 SNEGSKA (reference sequence). V was clipped by 5 bases and J by 1 base; unmatched bases: 7. The CDR3 loop reads CSARRLAGGPSYEQYF. CDR3 sequence (DNA): TGCAGTGCTCGAAGACTAGCGGGAGGGCCTTCCTACGAGCAGTACTTC.

This clonotype was counted ten times or more. The rearrangement links TRBV14 to TRBJ1-1; D perhaps matches TRBD1 (5 bases). Trimming stripped 3 bases from V and 4 bases from J, with 9 bases between. The germline CDR1 and CDR2 sequences are SGHDN and FVKESK. The CDR3 consists of 13 residues. CDR3 residues: CASSHHGGTEAFF. DNA for the CDR3: TGTGCCAGCAGCCACCATGGGGGCACTGAAGCTTTCTTT.

Note on this clonotype: Possible read error: a much larger clone is one base away. J is TRBJ2-1 and V is TRBV6-2 or TRBV6-3, with a tentative D call TRBD1 (6 bases). The CDR3 totals 18 residues. Germline CDR1 MNHEY, CDR2 SVGEGT. V shed 11 bases and J shed 0 bases, with 26 bases lying between them. CDR3 amino acids: CAALPPINGQSSYNEQFF. In DNA, the CDR3 is TGTGCCGCGCTGCCCCCCATAAATGGACAGAGCTCCTACAATGAGCAGTTCTTC.

This clonotype appeared many times. CDR3: CASSQDVNSGRESYEQYF. In DNA form, the CDR3 reads TGTGCCAGCAGCCAAGATGTGAATAGCGGGAGGGAGTCCTACGAGCAGTACTTC. This rearrangement joins TRBV14 to TRBJ2-7; 11 nucleotides line up with TRBD2. The CDR3 is 18 residues long. With 0 bases clipped from V and 1 base from J, the junction kept 8 bases outside the gene matches. Germline V gene lookup returns CDR1 SGHDN and CDR2 FVKESK.